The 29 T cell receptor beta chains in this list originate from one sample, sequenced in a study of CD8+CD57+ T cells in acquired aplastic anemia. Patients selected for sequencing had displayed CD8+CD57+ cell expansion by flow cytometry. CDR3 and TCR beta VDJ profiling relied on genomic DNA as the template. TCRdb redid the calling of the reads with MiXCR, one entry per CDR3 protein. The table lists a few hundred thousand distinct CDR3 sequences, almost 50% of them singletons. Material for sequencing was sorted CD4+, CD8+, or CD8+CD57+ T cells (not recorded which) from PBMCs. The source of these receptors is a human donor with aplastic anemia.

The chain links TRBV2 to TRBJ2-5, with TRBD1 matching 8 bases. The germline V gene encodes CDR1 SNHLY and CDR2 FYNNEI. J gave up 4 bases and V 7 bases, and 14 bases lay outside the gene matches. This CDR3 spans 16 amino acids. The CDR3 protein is CASILVGQGGIETQYF. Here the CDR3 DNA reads TGTGCCAGCATTTTAGTCGGACAGGGAGGTATAGAGACCCAGTACTTC.

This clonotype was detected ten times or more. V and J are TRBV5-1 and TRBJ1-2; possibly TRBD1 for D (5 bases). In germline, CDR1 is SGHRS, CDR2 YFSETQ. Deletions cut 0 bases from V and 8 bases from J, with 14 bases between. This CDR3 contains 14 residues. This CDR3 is CASSLASGIEGYTF. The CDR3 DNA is TGCGCCAGCAGCTTGGCCTCAGGGATCGAAGGCTACACCTTC.

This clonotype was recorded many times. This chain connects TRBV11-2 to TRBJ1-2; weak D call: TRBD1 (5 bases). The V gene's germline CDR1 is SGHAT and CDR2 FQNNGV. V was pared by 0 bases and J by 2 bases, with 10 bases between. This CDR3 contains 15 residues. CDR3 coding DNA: TGTGCCAGCAGCTTAGATCGGACACAAAACTATGGCTACACCTTC. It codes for CASSLDRTQNYGYTF.

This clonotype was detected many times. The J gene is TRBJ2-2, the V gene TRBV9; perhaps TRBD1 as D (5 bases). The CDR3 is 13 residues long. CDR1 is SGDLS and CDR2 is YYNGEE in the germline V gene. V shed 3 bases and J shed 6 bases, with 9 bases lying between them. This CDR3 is CASSDRGSGELFF. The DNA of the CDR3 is TGTGCCAGCAGCGATAGGGGATCCGGGGAGCTGTTTTTT.

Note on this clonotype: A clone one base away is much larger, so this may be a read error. CDR3 nucleotide sequence: TGTGCCAGCAGCCCATTGGACACCGGGGAGCTGTTTTTT. Its protein is CASSPLDTGELFF. The rearrangement links TRBV7-9 to TRBJ2-2; D not resolved. The CDR3 consists of 13 residues. Germline V lookup: CDR1 SEHNR, CDR2 FQNEAQ (reference sequence). V was pared by 5 bases and J by 3 bases, with 7 bases between.

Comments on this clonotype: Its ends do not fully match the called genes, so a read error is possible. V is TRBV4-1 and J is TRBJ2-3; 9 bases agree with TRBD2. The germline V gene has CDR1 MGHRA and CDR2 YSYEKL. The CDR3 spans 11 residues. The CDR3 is CAGGGVDTRYF. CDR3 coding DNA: TGCGCCGGCGGGGGGGTTGATACGCGGTATTTT.

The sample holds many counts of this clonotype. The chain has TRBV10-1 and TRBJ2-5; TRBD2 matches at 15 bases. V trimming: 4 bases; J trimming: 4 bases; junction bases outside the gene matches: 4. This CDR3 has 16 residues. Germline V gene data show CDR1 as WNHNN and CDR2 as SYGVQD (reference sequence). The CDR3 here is CASSGPGLAGGETQYF. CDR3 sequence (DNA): TGCGCCAGCAGTGGACCGGGACTAGCGGGAGGAGAGACCCAGTACTTC.

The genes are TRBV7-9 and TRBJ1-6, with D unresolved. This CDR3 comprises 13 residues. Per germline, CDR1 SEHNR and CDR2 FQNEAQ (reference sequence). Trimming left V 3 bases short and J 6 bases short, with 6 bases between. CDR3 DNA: TGTGCCAGCAGCTTTTTATCTAATTCACCCCTCCACTTT. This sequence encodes CASSFLSNSPLHF.

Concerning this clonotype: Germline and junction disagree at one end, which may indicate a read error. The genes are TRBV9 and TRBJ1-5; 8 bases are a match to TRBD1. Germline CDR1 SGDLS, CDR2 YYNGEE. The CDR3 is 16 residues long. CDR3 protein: CASSTGQGGQGMPQHF. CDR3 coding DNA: TGCGCCAGCAGTACCGGACAGGGAGGACAAGGTATGCCCCAGCATTTT.

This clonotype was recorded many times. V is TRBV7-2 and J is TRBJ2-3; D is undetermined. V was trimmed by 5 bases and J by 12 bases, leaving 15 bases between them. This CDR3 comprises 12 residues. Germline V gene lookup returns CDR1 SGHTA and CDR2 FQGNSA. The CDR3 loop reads CASSPATQSQYF. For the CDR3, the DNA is TGTGCCAGCAGCCCCGCGACTCAATCACAGTATTTT.

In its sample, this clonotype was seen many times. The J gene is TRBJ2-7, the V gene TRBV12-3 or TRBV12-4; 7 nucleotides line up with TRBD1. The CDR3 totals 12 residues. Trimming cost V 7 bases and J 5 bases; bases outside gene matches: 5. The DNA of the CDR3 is TGTGCCAGCAATAGGGACAGACACGAGCAGTACTTC. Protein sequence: CASNRDRHEQYF.

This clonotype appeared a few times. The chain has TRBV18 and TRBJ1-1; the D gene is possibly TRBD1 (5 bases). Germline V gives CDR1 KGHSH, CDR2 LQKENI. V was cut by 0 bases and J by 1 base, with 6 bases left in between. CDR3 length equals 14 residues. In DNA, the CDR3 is TGTGCCAGCTCACCACCGGGGCAGAACACTGAAGCTTTCTTT. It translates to CASSPPGQNTEAFF.

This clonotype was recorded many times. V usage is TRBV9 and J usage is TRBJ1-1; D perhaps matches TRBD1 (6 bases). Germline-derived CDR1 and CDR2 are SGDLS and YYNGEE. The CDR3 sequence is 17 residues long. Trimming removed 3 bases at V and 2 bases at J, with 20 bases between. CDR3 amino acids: CASSATGTRGSNTEAFF. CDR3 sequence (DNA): TGTGCCAGCAGCGCTACAGGGACTCGGGGGAGCAACACTGAAGCTTTCTTT.

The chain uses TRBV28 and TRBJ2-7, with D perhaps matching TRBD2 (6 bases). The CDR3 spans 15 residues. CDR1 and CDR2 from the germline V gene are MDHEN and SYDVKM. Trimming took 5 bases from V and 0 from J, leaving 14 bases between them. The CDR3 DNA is TGTGCCAGCAGTCCAAACACCGGGGGCTCCTACGAGCAGTACTTC. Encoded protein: CASSPNTGGSYEQYF. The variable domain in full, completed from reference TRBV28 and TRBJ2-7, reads DVKVTQSSRYLVKRTGEKVFLECVQDMDHENMFWYRQDPGLGLRLIYFSYDVKMKEKGDIPEGYSVSREKKERFSLILESASTNQTSMYLCASSPNTGGSYEQYFGPGTRLTVT.

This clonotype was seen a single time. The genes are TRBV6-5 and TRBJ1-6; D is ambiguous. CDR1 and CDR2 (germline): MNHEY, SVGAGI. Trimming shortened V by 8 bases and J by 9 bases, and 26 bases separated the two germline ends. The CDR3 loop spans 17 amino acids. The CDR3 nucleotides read TGTGCCAGCGGTCCCGGGGAGTCACGATTCTCTGGTTCACCCCTCCACTTT. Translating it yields CASGPGESRFSGSPLHF.

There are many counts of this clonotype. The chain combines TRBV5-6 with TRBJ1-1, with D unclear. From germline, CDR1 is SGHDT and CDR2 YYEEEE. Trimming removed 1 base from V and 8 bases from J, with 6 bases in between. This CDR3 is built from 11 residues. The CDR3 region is CASSLFREAFF. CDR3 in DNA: TGTGCCAGCAGCTTGTTCAGAGAAGCTTTCTTT.

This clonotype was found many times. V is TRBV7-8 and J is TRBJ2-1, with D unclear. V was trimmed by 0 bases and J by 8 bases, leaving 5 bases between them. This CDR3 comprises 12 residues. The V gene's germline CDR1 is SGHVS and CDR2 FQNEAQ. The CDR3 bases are TGTGCCAGCAGCTTAGCACGCTATGAGCAGTTCTTC. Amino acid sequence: CASSLARYEQFF.

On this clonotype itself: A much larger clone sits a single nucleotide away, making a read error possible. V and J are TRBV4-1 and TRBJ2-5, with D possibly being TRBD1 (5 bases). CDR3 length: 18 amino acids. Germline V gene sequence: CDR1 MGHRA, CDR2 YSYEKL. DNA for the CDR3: TGCGCCGGCAGCCAAGATGAGACGGGTTCAGGGATTAGAGAGACCCAGTACTTC. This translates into CAGSQDETGSGIRETQYF.

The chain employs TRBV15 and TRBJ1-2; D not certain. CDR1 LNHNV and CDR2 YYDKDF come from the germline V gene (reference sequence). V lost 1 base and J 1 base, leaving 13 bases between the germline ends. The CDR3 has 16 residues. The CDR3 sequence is CATSRAWRAHNYGYTF. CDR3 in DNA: TGTGCCACCAGCAGAGCTTGGAGGGCCCATAACTATGGCTACACCTTC.

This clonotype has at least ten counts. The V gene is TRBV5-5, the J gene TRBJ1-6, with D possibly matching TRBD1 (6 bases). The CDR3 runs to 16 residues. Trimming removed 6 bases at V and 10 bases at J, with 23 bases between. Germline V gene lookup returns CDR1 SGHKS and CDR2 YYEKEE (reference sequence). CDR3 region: CASTPGGAVVWSPLHF. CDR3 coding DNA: TGTGCCAGCACCCCTGGGGGGGCCGTGGTATGGTCACCCCTCCACTTT. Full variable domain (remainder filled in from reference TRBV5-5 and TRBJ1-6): DAGVTQSPTHLIKTRGQQVTLRCSPISGHKSVSWYQQVLGQGPQFIFQYYEKEERGRGNFPDRFSARQFPNYSSELNVNALLLGDSALYLCASTPGGAVVWSPLHFGNGTRLTVT.

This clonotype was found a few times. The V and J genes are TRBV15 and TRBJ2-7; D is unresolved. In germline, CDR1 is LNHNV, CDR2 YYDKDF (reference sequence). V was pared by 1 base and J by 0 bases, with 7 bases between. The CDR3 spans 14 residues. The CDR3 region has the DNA TGTGCCACCAGCAGAGGGCAGGTCTCCTACGAGCAGTACTTC. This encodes CATSRGQVSYEQYF.

The CDR3 sequence is CSARAGRDWETQYF. In nucleotides, the CDR3 is TGCAGTGCTAGAGCAGGACGGGATTGGGAGACCCAGTACTTC. The chain is built from TRBV20-1 and TRBJ2-5, with D possibly being TRBD2 (5 bases). The CDR3 has 14 residues. CDR1 and CDR2 (germline): DFQATT, SNEGSKA (reference sequence). Between the trimmed V and J ends, which lost 1 base and 5 bases, there was a span of 14 bases.

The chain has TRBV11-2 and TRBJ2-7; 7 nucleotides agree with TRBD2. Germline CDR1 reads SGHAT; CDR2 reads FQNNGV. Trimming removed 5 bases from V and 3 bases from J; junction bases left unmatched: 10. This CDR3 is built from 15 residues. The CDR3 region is CASSIFPGGGYEQYV. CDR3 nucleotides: TGTGCCAGCAGCATTTTCCCCGGCGGGGGCTACGAGCAGTACGTC.

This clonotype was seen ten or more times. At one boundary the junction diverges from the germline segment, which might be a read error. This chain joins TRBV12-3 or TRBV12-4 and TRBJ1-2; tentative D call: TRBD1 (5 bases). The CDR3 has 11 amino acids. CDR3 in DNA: TGTGCCAGCAGTTTGGGGGGTAGCTACATCTTC. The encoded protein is CASSLGGSYIF.

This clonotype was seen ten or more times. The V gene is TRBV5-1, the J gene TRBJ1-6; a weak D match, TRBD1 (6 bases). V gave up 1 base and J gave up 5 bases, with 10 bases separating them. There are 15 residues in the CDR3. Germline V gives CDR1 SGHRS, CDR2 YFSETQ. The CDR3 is CASSLWDTDNSPLHF. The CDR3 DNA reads TGCGCCAGCAGCTTGTGGGACACGGATAATTCACCCCTCCACTTT.

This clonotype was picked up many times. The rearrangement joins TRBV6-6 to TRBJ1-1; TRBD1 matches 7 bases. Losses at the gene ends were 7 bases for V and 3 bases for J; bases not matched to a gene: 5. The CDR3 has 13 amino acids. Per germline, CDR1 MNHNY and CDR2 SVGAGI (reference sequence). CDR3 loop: CASTRQGDTEAFF. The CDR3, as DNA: TGTGCCAGCACCAGACAGGGAGACACTGAAGCTTTCTTT.

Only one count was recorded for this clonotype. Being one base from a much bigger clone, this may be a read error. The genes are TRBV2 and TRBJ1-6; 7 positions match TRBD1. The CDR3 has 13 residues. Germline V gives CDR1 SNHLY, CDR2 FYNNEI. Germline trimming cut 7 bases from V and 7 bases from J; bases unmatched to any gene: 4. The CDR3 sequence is CASTRDSNSPLHF. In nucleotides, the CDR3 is TGTGCCAGCACCAGGGACAGCAATTCACCCCTCCACTTT.

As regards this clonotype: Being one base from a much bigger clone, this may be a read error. The CDR3 nucleotides read TGCAGTGCTTGGGGGTCGGGTAATGAAAAACTGTTTTTT. Residues: CSAWGSGNEKLFF. The gene calls are TRBV20-1 and TRBJ1-4; D is perhaps TRBD1 (5 bases). Trimming cost V 5 bases and J 4 bases, with 11 bases left between them. CDR1 is DFQATT and CDR2 is SNEGSKA in the germline V gene (reference sequence). The length of the CDR3 is 13 residues.

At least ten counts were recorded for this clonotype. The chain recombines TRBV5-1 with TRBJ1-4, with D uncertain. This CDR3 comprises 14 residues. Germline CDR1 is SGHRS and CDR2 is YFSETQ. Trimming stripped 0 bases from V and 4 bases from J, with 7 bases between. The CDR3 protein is CASSLGEFNEKLFF. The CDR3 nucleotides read TGCGCCAGCAGCTTGGGAGAGTTTAATGAAAAACTGTTTTTT.